The 27 T cell receptor beta chains listed next were all sequenced from one sample in a study of OX40 agonist ivuxolimab in advanced cancers. TCRdb keeps only in-frame clones here, not all; method: immunoSEQ multiplex PCR. The sample shows some 50,000 clones, more than 70% of them seen only once. The sequences come from CD4+ or CD8+ T cells sorted from blood, collected in a trial of the OX40 agonist ivuxolimab. These receptors came from an adult with an advanced solid tumor such as melanoma, head and neck, liver or kidney cancer.

The chain joins TRBV2 to TRBJ2-3; 7 bases match TRBD2. The CDR3 is 15 residues long. Germline values: CDR1 SNHLY, CDR2 FYNNEI. The trim removed 9 bases at V and 3 bases at J, leaving 12 bases unmatched. This CDR3 reads CASSKRGGVTDTQYF. CDR3 sequence (DNA): TGTGCCAGTTCGAAGCGGGGTGGGGTTACAGATACGCAGTATTTT.

The V call is TRBV11-2, the J call TRBJ2-3; perhaps TRBD1 as D (5 bases). Trimming left V 5 bases short and J 4 bases short, with 16 bases between. The CDR3 totals 15 residues. Per germline, CDR1 SGHAT and CDR2 FQNNGV. The chain's CDR3 is CASSVLLGASDTQYF. Here the CDR3 DNA reads TGTGCCAGCAGCGTTCTGCTTGGGGCCTCAGATACGCAGTATTTT.

This chain links TRBV10-3 with TRBJ2-6; tentatively, D is TRBD1 (5 bases). V was shortened by 4 bases and J by 3 bases, with 13 bases between the two germline ends. This CDR3 contains 16 residues. CDR1 and CDR2 (germline): ENHRY, SYGVKD. This CDR3 is CAISASGNDGANVLTF. In DNA, the CDR3 is TGTGCCATCAGTGCGTCAGGGAACGATGGGGCCAACGTCCTGACTTTC.

CDR3 sequence (DNA): TGCGCCAGCAGCTTTTTAACAGAAAGCACAGATACGCAGTATTTT. Residues: CASSFLTESTDTQYF. V and J are TRBV5-1 and TRBJ2-3; D not resolved. CDR1 is SGHRS, CDR2 YFSETQ, per germline. The CDR3 sequence is 15 residues long. V lost 2 bases and J lost 0, with 10 bases in between.

The chain couples TRBV28 to TRBJ2-5; possible D gene TRBD1, 8 bases. This CDR3 comprises 12 residues. CDR1 is MDHEN, CDR2 SYDVKM, per germline. Deletions cut 10 bases from V and 6 bases from J, with 15 bases between. CDR3 in DNA: TGTGCCACCCAACAGGGGGGGCAGACCCAGTACTTC. Protein product: CATQQGGQTQYF.

This clone was observed once. CDR3 protein: CASSKVEGSPEQYF. CDR3 DNA sequence: TGTGCCAGCAGCAAAGTTGAGGGGTCCCCCGAGCAGTACTTC. The chain has TRBV21-1 and TRBJ2-7. TRBV21-1 is classified as a pseudogene. This CDR3 has 14 amino acids.

V and J are TRBV7-9 and TRBJ2-5, with D possibly being TRBD1 or TRBD2 (6 bases each). Germline values: CDR1 SEHNR, CDR2 FQNEAQ (reference sequence). The CDR3 totals 13 residues. V was clipped by 6 bases and J by 4 bases, with 12 bases between them. CDR3 sequence reads: CASRTGGGETQYF. CDR3 in DNA: TGTGCCAGCAGGACCGGGGGCGGAGAGACCCAGTACTTC.

This sequence joins TRBV19 and TRBJ2-5; TRBD1 might be the D (6 bases). V was shortened by 1 base and J by 5 bases, with 14 bases between the two germline ends. There are 15 residues in the CDR3. Germline V gene data show CDR1 as LNHDA and CDR2 as SQIVND (reference sequence). The CDR3 loop reads CASSIGGGSGETQYF. The DNA of the CDR3 is TGTGCCAGTAGTATAGGTGGGGGCTCGGGGGAGACCCAGTACTTC. Drawing the rest from reference TRBV19 and TRBJ2-5, the complete variable domain is DGGITQSPKYLFRKEGQNVTLSCEQNLNHDAMYWYRQDPGQGLRLIYYSQIVNDFQKGDIAEGYSVSREKKESFPLTVTSAQKNPTAFYLCASSIGGGSGETQYFGPGTRLLVL.

In its sample, this clone was seen once. The rearrangement joins TRBV18 to TRBJ1-1; 7 bases fit TRBD1. The J segment lost 1 base and the V segment lost 4 bases, leaving 0 bases of the junction unmatched. CDR3 length: 13 residues. CDR1 is KGHSH, CDR2 LQKENI, per germline. The CDR3 DNA follows: TGTGCCAGCTCACGGACAGGGAACACTGAAGCTTTCTTT. Its protein product is CASSRTGNTEAFF.

This clone showed up just once. V is TRBV15 and J is TRBJ2-1, with 10 bases that match TRBD2. The germline V gene encodes CDR1 LNHNV and CDR2 YYDKDF (reference sequence). This CDR3 comprises 18 residues. The ends lost 3 bases at V and 10 bases at J; junction bases unmatched: 18. The CDR3 nucleotides are TGTGCCACCAGCAGTGACGTGGCTACTAGCGGGATAGTCGGGGAGCAGTTCTTC. Amino acid sequence: CATSSDVATSGIVGEQFF. Combining the CDR3 with reference TRBV15 and TRBJ2-1 gives the whole variable domain DAMVIQNPRYQVTQFGKPVTLSCSQTLNHNVMYWYQQKSSQAPKLLFHYYDKDFNNEADTPDNFQSRRPNTSFCFLDIRSPGLGDTAMYLCATSSDVATSGIVGEQFFGPGTRLTVL.

The chain is built from TRBV30 and TRBJ2-7; TRBD2 matches 8 bases. Trimming cost V 0 bases and J 6 bases; bases outside gene matches: 7. This CDR3 region has 14 residues. Germline V gene lookup returns CDR1 GTSNPN and CDR2 SVGIG (reference sequence). The CDR3 region is CAWSVLSGSSEQYF. CDR3 nucleotides: TGTGCCTGGAGTGTACTAAGCGGGAGTTCCGAGCAGTACTTC.

The CDR3 nucleotides read TGTGCCAGCAGCGCCTCGACAGGGCGGGGCACTGAAGCTTTCTTT. Protein product: CASSASTGRGTEAFF. This chain uses TRBV9 with TRBJ1-1; 7 bases are shared with TRBD1. The CDR3 contains 15 residues. The V and J ends lost 3 bases and 4 bases, in that order; junction bases with no gene match: 9. Germline V gene data show CDR1 as SGDLS and CDR2 as YYNGEE. The full variable domain, in which reference TRBV9 and TRBJ1-1 provide the parts outside the CDR3, is DSGVTQTPKHLITATGQRVTLRCSPRSGDLSVYWYQQSLDQGLQFLIQYYNGEERAKGNILERFSAQQFPDLHSELNLSSLELGDSALYFCASSASTGRGTEAFFGQGTRLTVV.

The genes are TRBV30 and TRBJ1-2; unclear D gene. CDR3 length: 12 amino acids. Deletions cut 0 bases from V and 4 bases from J, with 6 bases between. Germline loops: CDR1 GTSNPN, CDR2 SVGIG (reference sequence). The CDR3 region is CAWSVPGYGYTF. The CDR3 DNA reads TGTGCCTGGAGTGTACCAGGCTATGGCTACACCTTC.

This clone was detected only once. The chain has TRBV27 and TRBJ1-1, with 8 bases fitting TRBD1. The CDR3 sequence is 14 residues long. After removal of 8 bases from V and 1 base from J, the junction contained 6 bases not matched to a gene. CDR1 and CDR2 (germline): MNHEY, SMNVEV (reference sequence). Written as DNA, the CDR3 is TGTGCCAGCGGATTCAGGGGGCAGAACACTGAAGCTTTCTTT. Translated, it gives CASGFRGQNTEAFF.

This chain links TRBV6-6 with TRBJ2-5; possible D gene TRBD1, 6 bases. The CDR3 has 15 amino acids. CDR1 is MNHNY, CDR2 SVGAGI, per germline (reference sequence). The V gene lost 2 bases and the J gene lost 3 bases, with 13 bases spanning the gap. The CDR3 protein is CASSYGGQPKETQYF. In nucleotides, the CDR3 is TGTGCCAGCAGTTACGGCGGACAGCCCAAAGAGACCCAGTACTTC.

CDR3: CASRLRQGLDVLTF. The CDR3 DNA reads as TGTGCCAGCAGACTTCGACAGGGTTTGGACGTCCTGACTTTC. The V gene is TRBV13, the J gene TRBJ2-6; 7 bases are a match to TRBD1. Trimming cost V 6 bases and J 11 bases; bases outside gene matches: 10. CDR1 and CDR2 (germline): PRHDT, FYEKMQ (reference sequence). The CDR3 totals 14 residues.

This chain uses TRBV5-4 with TRBJ1-1; TRBD1 agrees at 9 bases. Germline values: CDR1 SGHNT, CDR2 YYREEE (reference sequence). The CDR3 is 14 amino acids. V shed 5 bases, J shed 5 bases, and the junction held 7 bases outside the gene matches. DNA for the CDR3: TGTGCCAGCAGGCGGACAGGGGATGCGACTGAAGCTTTCTTT. Protein: CASRRTGDATEAFF.

This sequence joins TRBV5-6 and TRBJ2-7; 12 bases are shared with TRBD2. CDR3 size: 15 residues. The germline V gene encodes CDR1 SGHDT and CDR2 YYEEEE. V lost 3 bases to trimming and J lost 6 bases; unmatched junction nucleotides: 7. CDR3 in DNA: TGTGCCAGCAGCTGGGCACTAGCGGGAGGTGGCGAGCAGTACTTC. Translating gives CASSWALAGGGEQYF.

In the case of this clone: One end of the junction does not line up with germline, which may come from a read error. The chain couples TRBV28 to TRBJ2-2; 8 bases line up with TRBD2. This CDR3 is 14 amino acids long. The germline gives CDR1 MDHEN, CDR2 SYDVKM. Here the CDR3 reads CACSRSGSTGELFF. CDR3 nucleotide sequence: TGTGCCTGCAGTCGAAGCGGGAGCACCGGGGAGCTGTTTTTT. Full variable domain (remainder filled in from reference TRBV28 and TRBJ2-2): DVKVTQSSRYLVKRTGEKVFLECVQDMDHENMFWYRQDPGLGLRLIYFSYDVKMKEKGDIPEGYSVSREKKERFSLILESASTNQTSMYLCACSRSGSTGELFFGEGSRLTVL.

The V gene is TRBV5-4, the J gene TRBJ1-3, with unresolved D. The CDR3 consists of 13 residues. The ends were cut back, 2 bases at V and 4 bases at J, with 7 bases in the middle. The germline gives CDR1 SGHNT, CDR2 YYREEE (reference sequence). CDR3 nucleotide sequence: TGTGCCAGCAGCTTAGCGGGGGGAAACACCATATATTTT. It encodes CASSLAGGNTIYF.

The chain recombines TRBV5-1 with TRBJ2-7, with 8 positions matching TRBD1. Looked up from germline, CDR1 is SGHRS and CDR2 is YFSETQ. Unmatched junction bases numbered 6, after V lost 0 bases and J lost 7 bases. The CDR3 is 14 residues long. This chain's CDR3 is CASSLAQGAGEQYF. CDR3 coding DNA: TGCGCCAGCAGCTTGGCCCAGGGGGCGGGAGAGCAGTACTTC.

CDR3 region: CASTIAGDSYNEQFF. DNA for the CDR3: TGTGCCAGCACAATAGCGGGAGACTCCTACAATGAGCAGTTCTTC. The V gene is TRBV9, the J gene TRBJ2-1, with TRBD2 matching over 9 bases. The CDR3 extends over 15 amino acids. V lost 6 bases to trimming and J lost 0 bases; unmatched junction nucleotides: 4. The V gene's germline CDR1 is SGDLS and CDR2 YYNGEE.

The rearrangement links TRBV11-3 to TRBJ1-1; D uncertain. Trimming pared 5 bases from V and 1 base from J, leaving 8 bases between. CDR1 and CDR2 from the germline V gene are SGHNT and YENEEA. The CDR3 is 13 amino acids. CDR3 region: CASSPKGNTEAFF. In DNA form, the CDR3 reads TGTGCCAGCAGCCCTAAAGGGAACACTGAAGCTTTCTTT.

This chain links TRBV7-2 with TRBJ2-7; 9 bases align to TRBD1. The V gene end was trimmed by 6 bases and the J gene end by 5 bases; junction bases not matched to a gene: 11. The CDR3 is 15 residues long. Germline V lookup: CDR1 SGHTA, CDR2 FQGNSA. The CDR3 reads CASSIGRDRVHEQYF. The DNA for the CDR3 is TGTGCCAGCAGTATAGGTAGGGACAGGGTGCACGAGCAGTACTTC. Full variable domain (remainder filled in from reference TRBV7-2 and TRBJ2-7): GAGVSQSPSNKVTEKGKDVELRCDPISGHTALYWYRQSLGQGLEFLIYFQGNSAPDKSGLPSDRFSAERTGGSVSTLTIQRTQQEDSAVYLCASSIGRDRVHEQYFGPGTRLTVT.

V gene TRBV7-9 combines with J gene TRBJ1-1, with a possible D match to TRBD1 (5 bases). Trimming cost V 1 base and J 0 bases, with 21 bases left between them. In germline, CDR1 is SEHNR, CDR2 FQNEAQ (reference sequence). The CDR3 is made up of 19 amino acids. CDR3 region: CASSLGDLSYGRVNTEAFF. The DNA for the CDR3 is TGTGCCAGCAGCTTAGGGGACTTGAGCTATGGACGGGTGAACACTGAAGCTTTCTTT.

The chain employs TRBV19 and TRBJ1-5, with D possibly being TRBD1 (6 bases). Germline CDR1 reads LNHDA; CDR2 reads SQIVND (reference sequence). Trimming stripped 3 bases from V and 1 base from J, with 13 bases between. CDR3 length: 16 residues. The CDR3 sequence: CASSMRGGQSNQPQHF. The CDR3 bases are TGTGCCAGTAGTATGAGAGGGGGACAAAGCAATCAGCCCCAGCATTTT. Supplemented by reference TRBV19 and TRBJ1-5, the full variable domain reads DGGITQSPKYLFRKEGQNVTLSCEQNLNHDAMYWYRQDPGQGLRLIYYSQIVNDFQKGDIAEGYSVSREKKESFPLTVTSAQKNPTAFYLCASSMRGGQSNQPQHFGDGTRLSIL.

The rearrangement uses TRBV19 and TRBJ2-7; TRBD1 agrees at 8 bases. V was clipped by 5 bases and J by 2 bases; unmatched bases: 11. Germline V CDR1 and CDR2: LNHDA, SQIVND (reference sequence). This CDR3 contains 16 residues. CDR3 bases: TGTGCCAGTAGTGGCCCCAGGACAGGGCTACCCTACGAGCAGTACTTC. This encodes CASSGPRTGLPYEQYF.